This section outlines one T cell receptor beta chain sequence together with its context. What it recognizes is unknown. These data come from a study of Ad26.COV2.S vaccination and SARS-CoV-2 variants. Study background: The Ad26.COV2.S arm of the COV1001 trial was where the donor was placed.

The repertoire was sequenced with immunoSEQ multiplex PCR; TCRdb's copy has only in-frame clones and lacks some. The table includes 350,000 to 550,000 clones, 89% detected once. CDR1 is LGHNA, CDR2 YSLEER, per germline. This CDR3 spans 16 amino acids. Trimming removed 4 bases at V and 9 bases at J, with 22 bases between. Broader study findings: Responses of spike-specific T cells (both CD8+ and CD4+) reportedly showed substantial breadth after vaccination.

Indicated treatment: approximately 18 received Ad26.COV2.S at low or high dose, single or two shots; roughly 5 received placebo; per-sample allocation not given. It was on day 63 after the first vaccine or placebo injection that samples were taken. Specimen: peripheral blood, collected in a trial of Ad26.COV2.S vaccine versus placebo. This TCR was sampled from a person aged 18-60 years who received the Ad26.COV2.S COVID-19 vaccine or a placebo. The rearrangement links TRBV4-3 to TRBJ2-1; weak D call: TRBD1 (6 bases). CDR3: CASSRLKETGMGEQFF. The CDR3 DNA is TGCGCCAGCAGCCGACTAAAAGAAACAGGGATGGGTGAGCAGTTCTTC.